Below are 24 T cell receptor beta chains sequenced from a single sample in a study of blood T cell repertoires in COVID-19. The repertoire was sequenced with immunoSEQ multiplex PCR; TCRdb's copy has only in-frame clones and lacks some. Of 250,000 to 300,000 clones listed, around 90% are singletons. The specimen was peripheral blood. Source of these receptors: a woman between 50 and 59 years old who had recovered from COVID-19.

This chain uses TRBV2 with TRBJ2-1, with 7 bases aligning to TRBD2. In germline, CDR1 is SNHLY, CDR2 FYNNEI. Unmatched junction bases numbered 6, after V lost 1 base and J lost 15 bases. This CDR3 has 12 amino acids. The CDR3 loop reads CASSEGGGRRFF. CDR3 coding DNA: TGTGCCAGCAGTGAAGGGGGGGGTCGGCGGTTCTTC.

CDR3 sequence reads: CAWSDYSPLGNTIYF. The DNA for the CDR3 is TGTGCCTGGAGTGATTACAGTCCTTTAGGAAACACCATATATTTT. The chain combines TRBV30 with TRBJ1-3, with D uncertain. This CDR3 has 15 amino acids. V lost 1 base and J lost 4, with 14 bases in between. Germline values: CDR1 GTSNPN, CDR2 SVGIG (reference sequence).

The table lists this clone with a count of one. J is TRBJ1-1 and V is TRBV7-2; D remains ambiguous. Trimming cost V 6 bases and J 0 bases, with 8 bases left between them. CDR1 and CDR2 from the germline V gene are SGHTA and FQGNSA. The CDR3 runs 13 residues. CDR3 DNA: TGTGCCAGCAGGGCTGTCATGAACACTGAAGCTTTCTTT. It encodes CASRAVMNTEAFF.

This chain links TRBV9 with TRBJ2-7; D possibly corresponds to TRBD1 (5 bases). CDR3 length: 14 amino acids. V lost 3 bases to trimming and J lost 3 bases, with 13 bases between them. Germline V CDR1 and CDR2: SGDLS, YYNGEE. This CDR3 is CASSAQASVYEQYF. CDR3 nucleotides: TGTGCCAGCAGCGCACAGGCCTCCGTCTACGAGCAGTACTTC. The variable domain in full, with the rest retrieved from reference TRBV9 and TRBJ2-7, is DSGVTQTPKHLITATGQRVTLRCSPRSGDLSVYWYQQSLDQGLQFLIQYYNGEERAKGNILERFSAQQFPDLHSELNLSSLELGDSALYFCASSAQASVYEQYFGPGTRLTVT.

This clone was seen a single time. The chain is built from TRBV7-2 and TRBJ1-4; possibly TRBD1 for D (6 bases). The CDR3 sequence is 17 residues long. Between the trimmed V and J ends, which lost 1 base and 0 bases, there was a span of 12 bases. CDR1 and CDR2 from the germline V gene are SGHTA and FQGNSA. Here the CDR3 reads CASSLVGRTATNEKLFF. DNA for the CDR3: TGTGCCAGCAGCTTAGTGGGAAGGACAGCAACTAATGAAAAACTGTTTTTT.

This clone is a singleton in its sample. This chain links TRBV19 with TRBJ1-4, with D hard to call. CDR1 and CDR2 from the germline V gene are LNHDA and SQIVND (reference sequence). CDR3 length: 14 amino acids. The V gene lost 0 bases and the J gene lost 12 bases, with 14 bases spanning the gap. CDR3 residues: CASSIERTPLELFF. DNA for the CDR3: TGTGCCAGTAGTATAGAGAGGACTCCCTTGGAACTGTTTTTT.

The gene calls are TRBV27 and TRBJ1-2; TRBD1 might be the D (6 bases). The CDR3 is made up of 15 amino acids. Trimming cost V 3 bases and J 4 bases, with 15 bases left between them. Germline CDR1 MNHEY, CDR2 SMNVEV (reference sequence). The CDR3 region is CASSFGAGEFYGYTF. The CDR3 region has the DNA TGTGCCAGCAGTTTTGGGGCAGGGGAATTCTATGGCTACACCTTC.

The chain links TRBV5-5 to TRBJ2-7; 7 nucleotides align to TRBD1. Trimming removed 4 bases from V and 3 bases from J; junction bases left unmatched: 4. Germline values: CDR1 SGHKS, CDR2 YYEKEE (reference sequence). There are 13 residues in the CDR3. CDR3 coding DNA: TGTGCCAGCAGCAAGGACAGGAACTACGAGCAGTACTTC. The encoded protein is CASSKDRNYEQYF.

The chain employs TRBV14 and TRBJ1-2; no clear D gene. Germline V gives CDR1 SGHDN, CDR2 FVKESK. V dropped 1 base and J dropped 5 bases, with 5 bases sitting between them. This CDR3 region has 12 residues. The CDR3 region is CASSQGGYGYTF. The CDR3, as DNA: TGTGCCAGCAGCCAAGGAGGGTATGGCTACACCTTC.

This rearrangement joins TRBV6-5 to TRBJ2-5; D unresolved. The CDR3 totals 15 residues. CDR1 is MNHEY and CDR2 is SVGAGI in the germline V gene. Deletions cut 0 bases from V and 1 base from J, with 9 bases between. The CDR3 loop is CASSYSTAAQETQYF. CDR3 bases: TGTGCCAGCAGTTACTCGACTGCGGCCCAAGAGACCCAGTACTTC.

The rearrangement joins TRBV18 to TRBJ2-2; 9 nucleotides align to TRBD1. Germline assignment: CDR1 KGHSH and CDR2 LQKENI. The V gene end was trimmed by 5 bases and the J gene end by 4 bases; junction bases not matched to a gene: 8. The CDR3 is made up of 16 amino acids. CDR3 loop: CASSSGTGRATGELFF. The DNA for the CDR3 is TGTGCCAGCTCATCGGGGACAGGGAGAGCCACCGGGGAGCTGTTTTTT.

The chain combines TRBV10-3 with TRBJ1-4; no clear D. Germline V lookup: CDR1 ENHRY, CDR2 SYGVKD. This CDR3 is 13 amino acids long. The germline V and J ends were trimmed by 4 bases and 8 bases, with 11 bases remaining between them. CDR3: CAISAGASEKLFF. CDR3 bases: TGTGCCATCAGTGCAGGAGCTAGCGAAAAACTGTTTTTT.

V and J are TRBV30 and TRBJ1-1; no clear D gene. CDR1 and CDR2 (germline): GTSNPN, SVGIG (reference sequence). The length of the CDR3 is 12 residues. Trimming left V 4 bases short and J 3 bases short, with 9 bases between. DNA of the CDR3: TGTGCCTGGATAGGAGAATACACTGAAGCTTTCTTT. Its protein product is CAWIGEYTEAFF.

This clone was counted once. The V and J genes are TRBV6-5 and TRBJ2-7; no definite D call. The CDR3 sequence is 11 residues long. V lost 7 bases and J 2 bases, leaving 6 bases between the germline ends. Germline lookup yields CDR1 MNHEY and CDR2 SVGAGI. CDR3 in amino acids: CASKEAYEQYF. The DNA for the CDR3 is TGTGCCAGCAAAGAGGCCTACGAGCAGTACTTC.

The CDR3 nucleotides read TGTGCCAGAACCCCCGGACAGGAGTCCATTTACGCCTATGGCTACACCTTC. Amino acids: CARTPGQESIYAYGYTF. The chain joins TRBV5-3 to TRBJ1-2; 7 bases align to TRBD1. TRBV5-3 has ORF status, its function being uncertain. The V segment lost 6 bases and the J segment 4 bases; nucleotides outside the gene matches: 18. The CDR3 length is 17 residues.

CDR3 residues: CASSLAQGYEQYF. CDR3 sequence (DNA): TGCGCCAGCAGCTTGGCACAGGGGTACGAGCAGTACTTC. The chain employs TRBV5-1 and TRBJ2-7, with TRBD1 identical over 7 bases. Germline V lookup: CDR1 SGHRS, CDR2 YFSETQ. This CDR3 comprises 13 residues. V shed 0 bases, J shed 4 bases, and the junction held 1 base outside the gene matches.

The genes are TRBV28 and TRBJ1-1; D gene unclear. V was trimmed by 2 bases and J by 1 base, leaving 8 bases between them. The CDR3 contains 14 residues. Germline V lookup: CDR1 MDHEN, CDR2 SYDVKM. DNA of the CDR3: TGTGCCAGCAGTTTAGGCCCGGGGAACACTGAAGCTTTCTTT. Its translation: CASSLGPGNTEAFF.

V is TRBV6-4 and J is TRBJ1-2; D unresolved. CDR1 is MRHNA and CDR2 is SNTAGT in the germline V gene. This CDR3 region has 17 residues. V was shortened by 3 bases and J by 3 bases, with 20 bases between the two germline ends. Here the CDR3 reads CASSEGGVPYEDYGYTF. CDR3 nucleotide sequence: TGTGCCAGCAGTGAAGGCGGGGTTCCCTACGAGGACTATGGCTACACCTTC.

The rearrangement joins TRBV7-2 to TRBJ2-5; D might be TRBD2 (5 bases). The CDR3 is 15 amino acids. Germline V gives CDR1 SGHTA, CDR2 FQGNSA. V was pared by 4 bases and J by 1 base, with 13 bases between. This CDR3 is CASSSRGGLQETQYF. CDR3 bases: TGTGCCAGCAGCTCCAGAGGCGGGCTCCAAGAGACCCAGTACTTC.

This clone has more than one count but fewer than ten. The V gene is TRBV28, the J gene TRBJ2-1; 9 bases fit TRBD1. V shed 9 bases and J 6 bases; nucleotides not matched to a gene: 15. From germline, CDR1 is MDHEN and CDR2 SYDVKM. The CDR3 sequence is 16 residues long. The CDR3 DNA reads as TGTGCCAGTGTTGCATTTCGGGACAGGGCCTCCAATGAGCAGTTCTTC. It codes for CASVAFRDRASNEQFF.

V usage is TRBV4-1 and J usage is TRBJ1-2; D uncertain. The CDR3 consists of 13 residues. CDR1 and CDR2 from the germline V gene are MGHRA and YSYEKL. The V end lost 0 bases, the J end lost 5 bases, and 7 bases lay between the germline ends. CDR3 loop: CASSQDAVYGYTF. CDR3 sequence (DNA): TGCGCCAGCAGCCAAGACGCGGTTTATGGCTACACCTTC.

This sequence joins TRBV18 and TRBJ2-1, with a possible D match to TRBD2 (5 bases). This CDR3 spans 13 amino acids. V lost 3 bases, J lost 8 bases, and 11 bases lay in between. Germline values: CDR1 KGHSH, CDR2 LQKENI. CDR3 region: CASSPILVHEQFF. The CDR3 region has the DNA TGTGCCAGCTCACCTATACTAGTCCATGAGCAGTTCTTC.

The chain joins TRBV19 to TRBJ2-6; TRBD1 is a possible D gene (5 bases). CDR1 is LNHDA and CDR2 is SQIVND in the germline V gene (reference sequence). V gave up 5 bases and J gave up 4 bases, with 12 bases separating them. This CDR3 contains 15 residues. CDR3 sequence reads: CASSEGVAGANVLTF. In DNA form, the CDR3 reads TGTGCCAGTAGTGAAGGGGTGGCAGGGGCCAACGTCCTGACTTTC.

V gene TRBV28 combines with J gene TRBJ2-1; 8 positions match TRBD1. This CDR3 region has 19 residues. CDR1 is MDHEN and CDR2 is SYDVKM in the germline V gene. V dropped 6 bases and J dropped 5; count of bases not matched to a gene: 21. CDR3 sequence reads: CASSSPVDRGRRDNNEQFF. The CDR3 DNA is TGTGCCAGCAGCTCCCCTGTAGACAGGGGACGGCGGGATAACAATGAGCAGTTCTTC.